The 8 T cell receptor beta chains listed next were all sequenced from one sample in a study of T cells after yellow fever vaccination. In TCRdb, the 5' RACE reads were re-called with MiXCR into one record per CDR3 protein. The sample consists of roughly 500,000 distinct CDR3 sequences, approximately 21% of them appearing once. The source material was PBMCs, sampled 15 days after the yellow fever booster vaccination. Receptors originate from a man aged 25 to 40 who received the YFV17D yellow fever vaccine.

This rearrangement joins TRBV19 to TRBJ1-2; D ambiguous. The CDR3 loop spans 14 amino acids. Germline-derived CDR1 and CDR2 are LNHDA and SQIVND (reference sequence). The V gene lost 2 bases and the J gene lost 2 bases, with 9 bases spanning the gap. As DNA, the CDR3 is TGTGCCAGTAGTATAATTCGGGGAAACTATGGCTACACCTTC. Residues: CASSIIRGNYGYTF.

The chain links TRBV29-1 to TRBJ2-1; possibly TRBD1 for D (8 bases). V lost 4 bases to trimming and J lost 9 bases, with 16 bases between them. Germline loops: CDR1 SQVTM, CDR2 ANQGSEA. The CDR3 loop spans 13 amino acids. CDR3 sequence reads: CSVGQGTGGEQFF. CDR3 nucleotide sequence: TGCAGCGTTGGACAGGGGACGGGGGGTGAGCAGTTCTTC.

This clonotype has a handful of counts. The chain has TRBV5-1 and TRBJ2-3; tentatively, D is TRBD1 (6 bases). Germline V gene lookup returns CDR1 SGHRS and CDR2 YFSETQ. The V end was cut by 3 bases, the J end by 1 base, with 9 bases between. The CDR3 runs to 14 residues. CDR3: CASSYRVGTDTQYF. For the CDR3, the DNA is TGCGCCAGCAGCTACAGGGTGGGCACAGATACGCAGTATTTT.

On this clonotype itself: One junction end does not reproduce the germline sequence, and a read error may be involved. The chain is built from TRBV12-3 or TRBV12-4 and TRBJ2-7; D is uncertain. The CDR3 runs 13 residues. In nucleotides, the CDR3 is TGTGCCAGCAGTTTAGGACGCTCCTACGAGCAGCACTTC. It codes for CASSLGRSYEQHF.

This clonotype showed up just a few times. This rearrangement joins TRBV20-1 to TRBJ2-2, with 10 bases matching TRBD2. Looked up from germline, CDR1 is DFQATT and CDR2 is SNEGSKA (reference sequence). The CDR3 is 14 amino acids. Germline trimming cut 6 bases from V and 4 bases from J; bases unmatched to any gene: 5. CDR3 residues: CSATAGGSTGELFF. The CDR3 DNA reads TGCAGTGCCACAGCGGGAGGGAGCACCGGGGAGCTGTTTTTT.

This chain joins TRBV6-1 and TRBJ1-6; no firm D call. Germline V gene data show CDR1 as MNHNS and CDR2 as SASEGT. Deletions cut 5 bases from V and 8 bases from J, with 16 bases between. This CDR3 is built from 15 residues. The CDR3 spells CASSQRRTGDSPLHF. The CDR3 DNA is TGTGCCAGCAGTCAAAGACGGACTGGGGATTCACCCCTCCACTTT.

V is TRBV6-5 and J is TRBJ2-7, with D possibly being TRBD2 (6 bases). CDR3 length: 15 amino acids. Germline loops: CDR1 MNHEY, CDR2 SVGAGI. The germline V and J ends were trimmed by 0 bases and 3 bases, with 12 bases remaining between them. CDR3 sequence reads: CASSYSFTSSYEQYF. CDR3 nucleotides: TGTGCCAGCAGTTACTCGTTTACTAGCAGCTACGAGCAGTACTTC.

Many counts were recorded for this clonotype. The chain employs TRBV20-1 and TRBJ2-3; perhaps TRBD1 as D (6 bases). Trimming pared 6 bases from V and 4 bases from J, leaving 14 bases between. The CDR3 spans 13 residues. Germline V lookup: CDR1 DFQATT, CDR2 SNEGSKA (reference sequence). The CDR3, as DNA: TGCAGTGCCAAACCTAAGGGGGCAGATACGCAGTATTTT. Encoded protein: CSAKPKGADTQYF.